This T cell receptor beta chain was documented in a study of blood T cell repertoires in COVID-19. A note on this clone: This same CDR3 is encoded by further DNA sequences in the sample.

Source study methods: Reference gene primers were amplified, and this amplification served to estimate nucleated cell counts. Repertoires were generated with immunoSEQ multiplex PCR, while TCRdb's copy carries only in-frame clones and drops some. V, J and clone size are those of that table, while D and trimming were read from the DNA. The sample has roughly 48,000 clones, around nine tenths seen once. The germline CDR1 and CDR2 sequences are SSHAT and FNYEAQ (reference sequence). The CDR3 spans 15 residues. The ends were cut back, 2 bases at V and 1 base at J, with 11 bases in the middle. The sequence was collected from a human donor in a cohort sampled during active COVID-19. The sequencing sample was made of peripheral blood. The chain employs TRBV7-7 and TRBJ2-5, with D maybe TRBD2 (5 bases). The CDR3 DNA sequence: TGTGCCAGCAGCTTATCCGCCGGGGTCCAAGAGACCCAGTACTTC. It translates to CASSLSAGVQETQYF.